These 25 T cell receptor beta chains originate from one sample sequenced in a study of CD8+ T cells in alopecia areata (dated by TCRdb to the late 2010s). The treatment or condition label for this specimen denotes: oral pan-JAK inhibitor, 5-10 mg twice daily. The protocol used for the library was the immunoSEQ multiplex PCR assay. To provide template for TCR sequencing, every sample had RNA extracted and reverse transcribed into cDNA. In its TCRdb copy, this immuneACCESS table keeps in-frame sequences only and misses some clones. Where compared with another copy, unresolved V genes explain less than half of these, and the others have no known cause. The sample records approximately 210,000 clones, less than 50% of which are singletons. 2% to 3% of the sample is in the top ten clones. The sequencing used CD4+ T cells sorted from blood, collected around week 37, from a patient treated with tofacitinib. These receptors all come from a human donor with alopecia areata.

This clone was seen a few times. The chain uses TRBV7-2 and TRBJ2-1; D tentatively fits TRBD1 or TRBD2 (5 bases each). V lost 5 bases and J 4 bases, leaving 15 bases between the germline ends. Germline-derived CDR1 and CDR2 are SGHTA and FQGNSA. The CDR3 is 15 residues long. CDR3 amino acids: CASSPPGTVYNEQFF. For the CDR3, the DNA is TGTGCCAGCAGCCCGCCCGGGACGGTTTACAATGAGCAGTTCTTC.

This chain joins TRBV4-2 and TRBJ2-3; D not resolved. The CDR3 extends over 13 amino acids. Trimming left V 1 base short and J 4 bases short, with 6 bases between. Germline V gene data show CDR1 as LGHNA and CDR2 as YNFKEQ. The DNA of the CDR3 is TGTGCCAGCAGCCAAGTTCCTGCAGATACGCAGTATTTT. Translated: CASSQVPADTQYF.

The genes are TRBV4-1 and TRBJ2-3; the D gene is possibly TRBD2 (6 bases). Germline CDR1 and CDR2: MGHRA and YSYEKL. Trimming took 4 bases from V and 3 from J, leaving 17 bases between them. This CDR3 has 16 residues. For the CDR3, the DNA is TGCGCCAGCAGCCGCGGGACTCCGCTCAGTACAGATACGCAGTATTTT. The encoded protein is CASSRGTPLSTDTQYF.

This clone came up a few times. The CDR3 DNA reads as TGTGCCTGGAGGGTAACACTAGCGGGTCTCTACGAGCAGTACTTC. This gives the protein CAWRVTLAGLYEQYF. This sequence joins TRBV30 and TRBJ2-7; 9 nucleotides match TRBD2. V gave up 3 bases and J gave up 3 bases; unmatched junction bases: 9. This CDR3 spans 15 amino acids. In germline, CDR1 is GTSNPN, CDR2 SVGIG (reference sequence).

This clone was seen only a few times. The chain recombines TRBV9 with TRBJ2-1; 10 bases fit TRBD2. V lost 2 bases and J lost 6; bases outside the gene matches: 8. This CDR3 contains 16 residues. Germline V lookup: CDR1 SGDLS, CDR2 YYNGEE. CDR3 nucleotides: TGTGCCAGCAGCGTGACCGGGACTAGCGTATCCAATGAGCAGTTCTTC. This sequence encodes CASSVTGTSVSNEQFF. The whole variable domain, remainder taken from reference TRBV9 and TRBJ2-1, is DSGVTQTPKHLITATGQRVTLRCSPRSGDLSVYWYQQSLDQGLQFLIQYYNGEERAKGNILERFSAQQFPDLHSELNLSSLELGDSALYFCASSVTGTSVSNEQFFGPGTRLTVL.

This sequence joins TRBV5-4 and TRBJ1-2; D gene uncertain. Germline CDR1 and CDR2: SGHNT and YYREEE (reference sequence). The germline V and J ends were trimmed by 0 bases and 7 bases, with 10 bases remaining between them. This CDR3 contains 13 residues. CDR3 bases: TGTGCCAGCAGCTTGGCGTGGGCCTTTGGCTACACCTTC. Amino acid sequence: CASSLAWAFGYTF.

The V call is TRBV4-1, the J call TRBJ2-4; perhaps D is TRBD1 or TRBD2 (5 bases each). In germline, CDR1 is MGHRA, CDR2 YSYEKL. The V and J ends lost 3 bases and 8 bases respectively, with 17 bases between them. The CDR3 consists of 15 residues. The CDR3 bases are TGCGCCAGCAGCCAGTCCCAGGGAGCGAGGGACATTCAGTACTTC. It encodes CASSQSQGARDIQYF.

The rearrangement joins TRBV2 to TRBJ2-7, with D maybe TRBD1 (5 bases). V gave up 9 bases and J gave up 3 bases, with 15 bases separating them. This CDR3 spans 13 amino acids. Germline CDR1 reads SNHLY; CDR2 reads FYNNEI. DNA for the CDR3: TGTGCCAGGGGCCGGCAGGGCAACTACGAGCAGTACTTC. Protein product: CARGRQGNYEQYF.

The chain links TRBV25-1 to TRBJ1-2; D is perhaps TRBD1 (5 bases). The CDR3 covers 12 residues. CDR1 is MGHDK, CDR2 SYGVNS, per germline. V lost 1 base and J 8 bases, leaving 8 bases between the germline ends. The CDR3 nucleotides are TGTGCCAGCAGTGAATCAGGGCGCGGCTACACCTTC. Translated: CASSESGRGYTF.

The chain links TRBV2 to TRBJ1-1; TRBD1 matches 8 bases. Germline CDR1 and CDR2: SNHLY and FYNNEI. The V and J ends lost 2 bases and 1 base, in that order; junction bases with no gene match: 3. This CDR3 comprises 15 residues. The CDR3 spells CASSEWTGSNTEAFF. The CDR3, as DNA: TGTGCCAGCAGTGAATGGACAGGGTCGAACACTGAAGCTTTCTTT.

This chain connects TRBV6-1 to TRBJ2-3; 9 bases match TRBD1. Germline-derived CDR1 and CDR2 are MNHNS and SASEGT. V shed 8 bases, J shed 3 bases, and the junction held 6 bases outside the gene matches. CDR3 length equals 14 residues. This CDR3 reads CASFRDRVTDTQYF. The CDR3 nucleotides read TGTGCCAGCTTCCGGGACAGGGTAACAGATACGCAGTATTTT.

V usage is TRBV6-5 and J usage is TRBJ2-3, with TRBD2 matching 7 bases. Per germline, CDR1 MNHEY and CDR2 SVGAGI. This CDR3 has 15 residues. The V and J ends lost 2 bases and 1 base, in that order; junction bases with no gene match: 3. CDR3 in DNA: TGTGCCAGCAGTTACAGCGGGACTGGCACAGATACGCAGTATTTT. This sequence encodes CASSYSGTGTDTQYF.

V usage is TRBV4-1 and J usage is TRBJ1-5, with 10 nucleotides matching TRBD1. The germline gives CDR1 MGHRA, CDR2 YSYEKL. With 4 bases clipped from V and 5 bases from J, the junction kept 2 bases outside the gene matches. This CDR3 comprises 14 residues. The CDR3 here is CASSRGTGDQPQHF. The CDR3 DNA is TGCGCCAGCAGCCGGGGGACAGGGGATCAGCCCCAGCATTTT.

The rearrangement joins TRBV7-2 to TRBJ2-1; 11 nucleotides match TRBD2. The CDR3 runs to 16 residues. The germline V gene has CDR1 SGHTA and CDR2 FQGNSA. Germline trimming cut 3 bases from V and 8 bases from J; bases unmatched to any gene: 9. The CDR3 DNA reads TGTGCCAGCAGCTTTATGGCTAGCGGGAGGATCGATGAGCAGTTCTTC. Translating it yields CASSFMASGRIDEQFF.

This clone was seen a handful of times. The J gene is TRBJ1-1, the V gene TRBV11-2; D gene ambiguous. This CDR3 has 13 amino acids. Looked up from germline, CDR1 is SGHAT and CDR2 is FQNNGV. Trimming removed 1 base at V and 4 bases at J, with 7 bases between. CDR3 DNA sequence: TGTGCCAGCAGCTTAGGAGGTGCCACTGAAGCTTTCTTT. This gives the protein CASSLGGATEAFF.

V and J are TRBV7-9 and TRBJ1-1; no firm D call. V lost 5 bases and J lost 0, with 10 bases in between. The CDR3 covers 14 residues. CDR1 is SEHNR and CDR2 is FQNEAQ in the germline V gene (reference sequence). CDR3 nucleotides: TGTGCCAGCAGCCCCAAGGAGTTGAACACTGAAGCTTTCTTT. This gives the protein CASSPKELNTEAFF.

The chain recombines TRBV11-2 with TRBJ2-4; D tentatively reads TRBD1 or TRBD2 (5 bases each). The CDR3 extends over 17 amino acids. Per the germline V gene, CDR1 is SGHAT and CDR2 is FQNNGV. The V end was cut by 7 bases, the J end by 3 bases, with 22 bases between. DNA for the CDR3: TGTGCCAGCAAAACGACCCGGGACGGATTCAACAAAAACATTCAGTACTTC. Amino acid sequence: CASKTTRDGFNKNIQYF.

Written as DNA, the CDR3 is TGTGCCAGCAGCTATGTCTTGACAGATACGCAGTATTTT. Its protein is CASSYVLTDTQYF. The V call is TRBV7-9, the J call TRBJ2-3; D gene ambiguous. The CDR3 is 13 amino acids. Germline CDR1 reads SEHNR; CDR2 reads FQNEAQ (reference sequence). The V end lost 4 bases, the J end lost 3 bases, and 8 bases lay between the germline ends.

This clone has at least ten counts. The V and J genes are TRBV28 and TRBJ2-7; 10 positions agree with TRBD2. With V trimmed by 1 base and J by 8 bases, 5 bases remained unmatched. Per the germline V gene, CDR1 is MDHEN and CDR2 is SYDVKM. This CDR3 region has 14 residues. CDR3: CASSLSAGGPKQYF. DNA of the CDR3: TGTGCCAGCAGTTTATCAGCGGGAGGGCCAAAGCAGTACTTC.

The V gene is TRBV20-1, the J gene TRBJ2-1; D possibly uses TRBD1 or TRBD2 (6 bases each). V was cut by 6 bases and J by 10 bases, with 13 bases left in between. Per germline, CDR1 DFQATT and CDR2 SNEGSKA (reference sequence). This CDR3 comprises 11 residues. The CDR3 sequence: CSAGQGGEQFF. DNA of the CDR3: TGCAGTGCCGGCCAAGGGGGGGAGCAGTTCTTC.

The gene calls are TRBV9 and TRBJ2-5, with 7 bases fitting TRBD1. The V and J ends lost 3 bases and 6 bases, in that order; junction bases with no gene match: 8. The germline V gene encodes CDR1 SGDLS and CDR2 YYNGEE. CDR3 length equals 14 residues. CDR3 loop: CASSGTGVLKTQYF. The CDR3 coding sequence is TGTGCCAGCAGCGGGACAGGAGTTCTGAAGACCCAGTACTTC.

The V call is TRBV6-6, the J call TRBJ2-2; D may be TRBD1 or TRBD2 (6 bases each). This CDR3 region has 15 residues. CDR1 MNHNY and CDR2 SVGAGI come from the germline V gene (reference sequence). V dropped 5 bases and J dropped 2 bases, with 12 bases sitting between them. The DNA for the CDR3 is TGTGCCAGCAGTATTGGAGGGACAAACACCGGGGAGCTGTTTTTT. It encodes CASSIGGTNTGELFF.

The chain links TRBV19 to TRBJ2-6; D unresolved. V shed 6 bases and J shed 0 bases, with 9 bases lying between them. Germline CDR1 is LNHDA and CDR2 is SQIVND (reference sequence). This CDR3 is built from 15 residues. As DNA, the CDR3 is TGTGCCAGTAGCTCCCAGAGCTCTGGGGCCAACGTCCTGACTTTC. Translating it yields CASSSQSSGANVLTF.

This clone came up a few times. The rearrangement joins TRBV7-2 to TRBJ2-7, with D possibly TRBD2 on 5 matching bases. This CDR3 comprises 15 residues. Trimming left V 2 bases short and J 2 bases short, with 13 bases between. The V gene's germline CDR1 is SGHTA and CDR2 FQGNSA. CDR3 coding DNA: TGTGCCAGCAGCTTAAGTATGGGAGACCCCTACGAGCAGTACTTC. Translating it yields CASSLSMGDPYEQYF.

V usage is TRBV6-1 and J usage is TRBJ2-5; the match to TRBD2 covers 8 bases. Germline loops: CDR1 MNHNS, CDR2 SASEGT. With V trimmed by 6 bases and J by 5 bases, 8 bases remained unmatched. This CDR3 has 14 amino acids. CDR3 nucleotides: TGTGCCAGCAGCCGAGCGGGAGCTGGTGAGACCCAGTACTTC. This encodes CASSRAGAGETQYF.